This T cell receptor (beta chain) was recorded in a study of blood T cells in healthy people across ages (dated by TCRdb to the mid-2010s). Turning to the overall study: In model experiments, template switching captured about one uniquely barcoded TCR beta cDNA molecule for every two T cells. Age-related changes in TCR beta repertoire diversity were measured in the study by deep sequencing normalized with unique cDNA molecular identifiers. Donors of different ages were randomly distributed across sequencing lanes to avoid experimental bias. Four age groups were formed from the donors: young (average roughly 16 years), middle-aged (just under 40), aged (approximately 60) and long-lived (around 82). Using the same blood draw, the study looked at two additional independent replicas of 1 million unique cDNA reads for two donors, one aged 18 to 30 and the other aged 80 or older. The paper's findings and limits, for the study overall: Observed TCR beta diversity per million T cells fell roughly linearly with age, and a significant reduction was already apparent by age around 40. Because donor CMV infection status was unknown, age-related changes in expanded clonotypes were potentially confounded. Compared with the aged group, the long-lived group had more naive CD4+ T cells, fewer expanded clones and increased TCR diversity, suggesting age selection. Estimates of total diversity based on one million sequenced T cells were regarded as lower bounds and as underestimates. A strong correlation was found between observed TCR beta diversity and the percentage of naive T cells measured by flow cytometry. Bulk unsorted PBMC profiling prevented conclusive comparison of naive and antigen-experienced compartments.

V loses 4 bases, J loses 2 bases, and the germline ends lie 17 bases apart. Spanning cysteine to phenylalanine, the CDR3 consists of 16 amino acids. CDR3 DNA is the only sequence kept; it has 48 bases, read in frame from the first base. CDR1 and CDR2 (SGHDN, FVKESK) derive from the germline V gene. Donors were roughly 40 systemically healthy Caucasian individuals from Russia aged roughly 6 to 90 years. Around 10 milliliters of peripheral blood were collected from each donor into EDTA-treated Vacutainer tubes. PBMCs were isolated by Ficoll-Paque density-gradient centrifugation, with at least 6 million obtained per sample. Trizol reagent was used to extract total RNA from PBMCs, with at least 6 micrograms per sample. For every donor, flow cytometry on a PBMC aliquot measured the percentage of naive CD45RAhigh/CD27high T cells. This clonotype showed up just a few times. What this receptor recognizes is not known. Nothing much larger sits one base from this clone, and base qualities are not available.

Library prep was done by 5' RACE. The instrument was an Illumina HiSeq 2500. A second PCR of about 6 to 11 cycles was run with a J-beta primer mix and a sample-barcoded 5' primer. A unique molecular identifier was introduced onto each TCR beta cDNA molecule by a template-switch 5' adaptor carrying 12 random nucleotides. Each sample yielded at least 2.5 million CDR3-containing paired-end reads. The Mint cDNA synthesis kit, primed by a TRBC-specific oligonucleotide, was used to synthesize first-strand cDNA from all RNA. All cDNA was treated with uracil-DNA glycosylase and then went through a first 18-cycle PCR with the universal primers M1SS and BC2_uni_R. In the paper's pipeline: For normalization, 1 million high-quality reads, each with a distinct molecular identifier, were randomly selected from each sample. Reads sharing molecular identifiers were discarded rather than binned into consensus sequences. MiTCR, set to a Q25 quality threshold and the strictest error-elimination algorithm, was used for CDR3 identification, clonotype clustering and error correction. A nonparametric unseen species model using Euler transformation provided a lower-bound estimate of total TCR beta diversity. TCRdb trimmed public reads at Q25 via fastp, called clones via MiXCR and kept in-frame beta chains. Rows merge per CDR3 protein into single entries with the most common DNA and genes. The V and J calls were not made by the authors but by TCRdb's processing. The sample records 1.5 million to 2 million distinct CDR3 sequences, 25% to 30% of which are singletons. Less than 9.5% of the sample is held by the ten biggest clonotypes.

Here the chain combines TRBV14 and TRBJ2-5; TRBD1 is perhaps the D gene, given 6 matching bases. The sample was blood. This TCR derives from a woman under 40 in good health. The CDR3 sequence is CASSRTGQRPQETQYF. The DNA sequence is TGTGCCAGCAGCCGGACGGGACAAAGGCCGCAAGAGACCCAGTACTTC.